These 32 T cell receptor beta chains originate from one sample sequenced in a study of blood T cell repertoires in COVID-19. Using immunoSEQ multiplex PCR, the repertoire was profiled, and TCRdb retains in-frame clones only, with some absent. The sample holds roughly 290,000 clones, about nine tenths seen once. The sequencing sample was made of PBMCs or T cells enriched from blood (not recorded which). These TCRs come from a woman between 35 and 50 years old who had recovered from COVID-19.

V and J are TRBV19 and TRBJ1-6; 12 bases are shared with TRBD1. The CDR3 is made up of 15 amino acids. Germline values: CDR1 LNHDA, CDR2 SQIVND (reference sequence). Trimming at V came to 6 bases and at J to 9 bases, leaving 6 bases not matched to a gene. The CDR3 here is CASRKGQGAVSPLHF. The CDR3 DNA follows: TGTGCCAGTAGAAAGGGACAGGGGGCGGTTTCACCCCTCCACTTT.

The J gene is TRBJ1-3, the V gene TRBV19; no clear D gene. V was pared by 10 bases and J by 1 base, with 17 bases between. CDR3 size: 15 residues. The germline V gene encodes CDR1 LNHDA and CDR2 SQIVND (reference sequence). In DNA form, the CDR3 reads TGTGCCACCGCCGCCCGACATTTATCTGGAAACACCATATATTTT. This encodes CATAARHLSGNTIYF.

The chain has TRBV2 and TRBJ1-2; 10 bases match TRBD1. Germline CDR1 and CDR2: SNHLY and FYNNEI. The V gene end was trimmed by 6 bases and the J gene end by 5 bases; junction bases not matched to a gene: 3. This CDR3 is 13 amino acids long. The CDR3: CASSRDRGYGYTF. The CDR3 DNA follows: TGTGCCAGCAGCCGGGACAGGGGTTATGGCTACACCTTC.

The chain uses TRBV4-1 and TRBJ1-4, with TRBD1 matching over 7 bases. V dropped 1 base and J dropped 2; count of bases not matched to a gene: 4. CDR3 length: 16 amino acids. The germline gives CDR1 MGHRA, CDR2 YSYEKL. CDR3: CASSQGTGATNEKLFF. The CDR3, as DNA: TGCGCCAGCAGCCAAGGCACAGGGGCTACTAATGAAAAACTGTTTTTT.

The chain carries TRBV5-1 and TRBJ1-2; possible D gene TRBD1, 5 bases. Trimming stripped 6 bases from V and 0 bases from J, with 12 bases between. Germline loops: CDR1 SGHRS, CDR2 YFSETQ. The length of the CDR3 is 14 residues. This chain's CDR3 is CASTRGDSNYGYTF. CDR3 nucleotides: TGCGCCAGCACCCGCGGGGACTCTAACTATGGCTACACCTTC.

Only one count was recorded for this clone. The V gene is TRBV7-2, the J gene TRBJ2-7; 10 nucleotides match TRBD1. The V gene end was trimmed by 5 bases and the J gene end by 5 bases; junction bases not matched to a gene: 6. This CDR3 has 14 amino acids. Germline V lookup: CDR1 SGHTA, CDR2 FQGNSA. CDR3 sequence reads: CASSPDRGPNEQYF. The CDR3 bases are TGTGCCAGCAGCCCAGACAGGGGGCCCAACGAGCAGTACTTC.

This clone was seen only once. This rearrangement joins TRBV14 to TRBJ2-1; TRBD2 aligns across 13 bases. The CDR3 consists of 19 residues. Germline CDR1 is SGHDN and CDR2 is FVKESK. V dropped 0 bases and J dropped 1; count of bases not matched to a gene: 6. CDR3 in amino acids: CASSQELAGGPGSYNEQFF. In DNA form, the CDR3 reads TGTGCCAGCAGCCAAGAACTAGCGGGAGGGCCTGGATCCTACAATGAGCAGTTCTTC.

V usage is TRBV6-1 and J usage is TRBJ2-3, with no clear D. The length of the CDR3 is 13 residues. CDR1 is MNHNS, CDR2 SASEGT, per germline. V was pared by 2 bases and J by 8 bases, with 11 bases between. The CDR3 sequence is CASSENNLGTQYF. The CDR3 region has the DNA TGTGCCAGCAGTGAAAATAACCTCGGTACGCAGTATTTT.

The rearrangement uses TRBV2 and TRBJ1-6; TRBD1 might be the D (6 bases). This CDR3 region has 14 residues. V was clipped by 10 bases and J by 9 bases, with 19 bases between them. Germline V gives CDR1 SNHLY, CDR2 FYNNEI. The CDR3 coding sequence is TGTGCCAACCAAAGGGACACTGCTGGTTCACCCCTCCACTTT. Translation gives CANQRDTAGSPLHF.

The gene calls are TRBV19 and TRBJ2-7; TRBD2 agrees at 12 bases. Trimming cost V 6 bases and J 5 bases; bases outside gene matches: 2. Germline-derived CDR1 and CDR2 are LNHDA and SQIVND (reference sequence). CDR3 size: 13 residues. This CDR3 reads CASRTSGSDEQYF. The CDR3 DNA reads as TGTGCCAGTAGGACTAGCGGGAGCGACGAGCAGTACTTC.

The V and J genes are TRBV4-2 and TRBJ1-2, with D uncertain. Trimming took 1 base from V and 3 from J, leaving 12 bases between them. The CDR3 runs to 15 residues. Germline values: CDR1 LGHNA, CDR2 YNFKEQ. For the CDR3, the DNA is TGTGCCAGCAGCCAAGGCTTCTCTATTTACTATGGCTACACCTTC. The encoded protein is CASSQGFSIYYGYTF.

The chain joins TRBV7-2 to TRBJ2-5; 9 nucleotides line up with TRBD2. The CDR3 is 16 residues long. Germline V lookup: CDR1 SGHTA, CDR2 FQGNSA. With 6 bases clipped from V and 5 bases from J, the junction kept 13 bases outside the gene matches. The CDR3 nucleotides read TGTGCCAGCAGTCGCCCCGCGGGGGGGTCCTGGGAGACCCAGTACTTC. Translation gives CASSRPAGGSWETQYF.

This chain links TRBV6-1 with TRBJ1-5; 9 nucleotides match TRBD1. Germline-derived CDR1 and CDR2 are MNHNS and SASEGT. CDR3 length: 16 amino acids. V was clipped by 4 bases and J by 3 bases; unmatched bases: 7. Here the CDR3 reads CASSGGTGRNNQPQHF. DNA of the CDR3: TGTGCCAGCAGTGGGGGGACAGGGAGGAACAATCAGCCCCAGCATTTT.

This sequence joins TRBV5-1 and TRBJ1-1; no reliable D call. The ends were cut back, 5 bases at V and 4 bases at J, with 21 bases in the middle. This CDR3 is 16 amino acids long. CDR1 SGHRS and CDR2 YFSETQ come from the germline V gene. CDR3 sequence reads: CASRPGGRPAPTEAFF. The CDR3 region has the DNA TGCGCCAGCAGACCAGGAGGGAGACCGGCGCCCACTGAAGCTTTCTTT.

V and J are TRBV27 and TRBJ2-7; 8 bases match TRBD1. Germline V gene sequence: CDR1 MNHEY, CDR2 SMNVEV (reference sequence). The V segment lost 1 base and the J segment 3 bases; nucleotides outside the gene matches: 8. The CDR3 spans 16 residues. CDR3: CASSLWTGQGHYEQYF. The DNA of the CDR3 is TGTGCCAGCAGTTTATGGACAGGACAGGGCCACTACGAGCAGTACTTC.

The CDR3 nucleotides read TGCGCCAGCAGCCGGGAGAAGGGTGAAGCTTTCTTT. Translation gives CASSREKGEAFF. J is TRBJ1-1 and V is TRBV5-1; no firm D call. The CDR3 loop spans 12 amino acids. V was pared by 4 bases and J by 7 bases, with 11 bases between. In germline, CDR1 is SGHRS, CDR2 YFSETQ.

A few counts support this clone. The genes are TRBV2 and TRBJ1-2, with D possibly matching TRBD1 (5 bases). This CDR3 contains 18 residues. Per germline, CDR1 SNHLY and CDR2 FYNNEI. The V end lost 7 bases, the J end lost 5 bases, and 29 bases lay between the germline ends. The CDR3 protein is CASTEEGFGRAPRYGYTF. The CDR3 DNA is TGTGCCAGCACCGAGGAAGGATTCGGCAGGGCCCCGCGGTATGGCTACACCTTC.

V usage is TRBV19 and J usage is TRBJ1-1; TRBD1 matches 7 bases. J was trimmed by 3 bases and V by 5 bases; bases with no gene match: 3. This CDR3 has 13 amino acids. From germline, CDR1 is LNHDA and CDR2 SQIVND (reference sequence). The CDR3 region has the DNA TGTGCCAGTAGTGCGGACAGGCACACTGAAGCTTTCTTT. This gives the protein CASSADRHTEAFF.

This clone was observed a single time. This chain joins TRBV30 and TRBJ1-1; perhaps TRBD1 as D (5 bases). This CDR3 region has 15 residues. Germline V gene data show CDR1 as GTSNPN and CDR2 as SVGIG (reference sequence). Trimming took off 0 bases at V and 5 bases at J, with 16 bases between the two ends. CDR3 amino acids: CAWSVPGRGLTEAFF. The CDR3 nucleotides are TGTGCCTGGAGTGTACCGGGGAGGGGATTGACTGAAGCTTTCTTT. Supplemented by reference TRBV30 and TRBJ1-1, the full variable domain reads SQTIHQWPATLVQPVGSPLSLECTVEGTSNPNLYWYRQAAGRGLQLLFYSVGIGQISSEVPQNLSASRPQDRQFILSSKKLLLSDSGFYLCAWSVPGRGLTEAFFGQGTRLTVV.

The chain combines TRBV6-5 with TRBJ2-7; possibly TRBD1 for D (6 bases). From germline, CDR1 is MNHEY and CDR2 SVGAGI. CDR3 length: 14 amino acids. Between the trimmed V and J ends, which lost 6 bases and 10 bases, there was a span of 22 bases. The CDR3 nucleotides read TGTGCCAGCAGGTTTACAGGGCCCTCGGGTAATCAGTACTTC. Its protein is CASRFTGPSGNQYF.

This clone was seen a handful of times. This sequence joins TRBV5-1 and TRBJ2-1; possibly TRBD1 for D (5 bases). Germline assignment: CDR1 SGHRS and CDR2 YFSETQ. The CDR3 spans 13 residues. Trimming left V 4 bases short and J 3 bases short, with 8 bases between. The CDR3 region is CASSVDSYNEQFF. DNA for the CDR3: TGCGCCAGCAGCGTTGACAGCTACAATGAGCAGTTCTTC. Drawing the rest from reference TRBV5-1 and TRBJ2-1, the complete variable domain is KAGVTQTPRYLIKTRGQQVTLSCSPISGHRSVSWYQQTPGQGLQFLFEYFSETQRNKGNFPGRFSGRQFSNSRSEMNVSTLELGDSALYLCASSVDSYNEQFFGPGTRLTVL.

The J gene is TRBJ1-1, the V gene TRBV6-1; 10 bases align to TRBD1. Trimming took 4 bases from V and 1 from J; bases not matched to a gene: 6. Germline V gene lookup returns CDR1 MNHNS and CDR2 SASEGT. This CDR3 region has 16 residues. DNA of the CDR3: TGTGCCAGCAGTGTGGACGACAGGGGGCCGAACACTGAAGCTTTCTTT. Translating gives CASSVDDRGPNTEAFF.

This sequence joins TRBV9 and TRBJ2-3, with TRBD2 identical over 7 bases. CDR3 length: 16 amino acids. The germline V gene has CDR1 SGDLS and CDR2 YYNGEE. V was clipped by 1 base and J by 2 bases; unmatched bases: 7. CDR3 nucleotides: TGTGCCAGCAGCGTAACTGCGGGGGAGAACACAGATACGCAGTATTTT. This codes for CASSVTAGENTDTQYF. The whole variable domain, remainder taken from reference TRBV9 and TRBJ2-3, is DSGVTQTPKHLITATGQRVTLRCSPRSGDLSVYWYQQSLDQGLQFLIQYYNGEERAKGNILERFSAQQFPDLHSELNLSSLELGDSALYFCASSVTAGENTDTQYFGPGTRLTVL.

The CDR3 region has the DNA TGCGCCAGCAGCCAAGTTTGGGGGACGGGGGGAGGCTACACCTTC. Translation: CASSQVWGTGGGYTF. This sequence joins TRBV4-1 and TRBJ1-2; D might be TRBD1 (5 bases). The CDR3 totals 15 residues. From germline, CDR1 is MGHRA and CDR2 YSYEKL. Trimming took off 1 base at V and 8 bases at J, with 17 bases between the two ends.

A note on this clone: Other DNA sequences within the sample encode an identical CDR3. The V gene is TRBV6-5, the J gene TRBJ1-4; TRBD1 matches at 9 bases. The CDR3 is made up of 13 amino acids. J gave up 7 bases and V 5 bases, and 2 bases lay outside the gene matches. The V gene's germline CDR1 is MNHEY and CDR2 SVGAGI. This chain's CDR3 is CASSLDRGEKLFF. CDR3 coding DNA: TGTGCCAGCAGTCTGGACAGGGGTGAAAAACTGTTTTTT.

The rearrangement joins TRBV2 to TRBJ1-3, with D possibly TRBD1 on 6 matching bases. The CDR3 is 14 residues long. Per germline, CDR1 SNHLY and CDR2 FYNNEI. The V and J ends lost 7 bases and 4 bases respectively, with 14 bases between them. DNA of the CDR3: TGTGCCAGCATTCTGGACAGATTAGGAAACACCATATATTTT. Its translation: CASILDRLGNTIYF.

The CDR3 loop reads CATSLEGTSYEQYF. CDR3 nucleotide sequence: TGTGCCACCAGCTTAGAAGGGACATCGTACGAGCAGTACTTC. This chain uses TRBV15 with TRBJ2-7; D is perhaps TRBD1 (6 bases). V gave up 5 bases and J gave up 4 bases, with 15 bases separating them. This CDR3 has 14 residues. Germline V gene lookup returns CDR1 LNHNV and CDR2 YYDKDF (reference sequence).

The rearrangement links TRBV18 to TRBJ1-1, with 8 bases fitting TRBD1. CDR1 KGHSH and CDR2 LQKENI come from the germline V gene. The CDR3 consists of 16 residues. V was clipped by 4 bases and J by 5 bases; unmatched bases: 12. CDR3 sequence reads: CASSQTGAWGGTEAFF. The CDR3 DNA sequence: TGTGCCAGCTCACAGACAGGGGCCTGGGGGGGGACTGAAGCTTTCTTT.

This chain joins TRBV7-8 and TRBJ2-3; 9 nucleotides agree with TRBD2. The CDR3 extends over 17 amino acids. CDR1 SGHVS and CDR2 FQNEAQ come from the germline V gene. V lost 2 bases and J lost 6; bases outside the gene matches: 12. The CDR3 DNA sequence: TGTGCCAGCAGCTTATTGGGGACTAGCAAGGTCTACGATACGCAGTATTTT. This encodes CASSLLGTSKVYDTQYF.

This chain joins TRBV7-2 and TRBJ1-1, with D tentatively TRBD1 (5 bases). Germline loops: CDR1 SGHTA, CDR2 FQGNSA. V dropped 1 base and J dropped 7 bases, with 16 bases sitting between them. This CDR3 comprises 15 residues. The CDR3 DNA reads TGTGCCAGCAGCTTAGGGCCATCGGCAGGGATTGAAGCTTTCTTT. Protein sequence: CASSLGPSAGIEAFF.

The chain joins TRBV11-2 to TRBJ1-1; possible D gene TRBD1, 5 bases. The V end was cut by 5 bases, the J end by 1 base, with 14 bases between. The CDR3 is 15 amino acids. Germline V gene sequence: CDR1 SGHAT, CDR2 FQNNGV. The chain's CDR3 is CASSLRRGKNTEAFF. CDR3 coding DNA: TGTGCCAGCAGCCTCCGAAGGGGCAAGAACACTGAAGCTTTCTTT.

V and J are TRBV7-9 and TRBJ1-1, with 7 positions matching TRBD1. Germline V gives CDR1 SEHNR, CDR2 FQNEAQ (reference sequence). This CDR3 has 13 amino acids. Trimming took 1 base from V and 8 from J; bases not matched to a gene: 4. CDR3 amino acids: CASSLEGAGEAFF. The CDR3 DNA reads TGTGCCAGCAGCTTAGAGGGGGCTGGGGAAGCTTTCTTT.